The clone carrying this T cell receptor beta chain has only a few counts. The data were produced by immunoSEQ multiplex PCR, yet TCRdb's version contains in-frame clones alone and is incomplete. This table holds about 100,000 clones, roughly 85% found once. The data belong to a study of blood T cell repertoires in COVID-19. V dropped 3 bases and J dropped 2; count of bases not matched to a gene: 10. This CDR3 has 17 residues. CDR1 and CDR2 from the germline V gene are SGHNT and YYREEE (reference sequence). The sample was PBMCs or T cells enriched from blood (not recorded which). This TCR derives from a woman aged 50 to 65 who had recovered from COVID-19. The J gene is TRBJ2-5, the V gene TRBV5-4; 10 nucleotides line up with TRBD2. The CDR3 DNA is TGTGCCAGCAGCTATATGGGACTAGCGAGGGGGCAAGAGACCCAGTACTTC. Translation gives CASSYMGLARGQETQYF.